Sequencing of this T cell receptor (beta chain) was carried out in a study of T cells in Graves' hyperthyroidism and ophthalmopathy. V gave up 2 bases and J gave up 7 bases, with 17 bases separating them. In germline, CDR1 is KGHSH, CDR2 LQKENI. The CDR3 consists of 15 residues. This clonotype has ten or more counts. Uncontrolled infections, other autoimmune diseases, pregnancy or lactation led to exclusion of patients. Amplified TCR beta CDR3 regions came from RNA transcripts. A first-round RT-PCR of the TCR CDR3 used the HTBI primer set. MiXCR was run by TCRdb on the multiplex PCR reads, yielding one entry per CDR3 protein. The table includes under 800,000 distinct CDR3 sequences, about 14% detected once.

This chain uses TRBV18 with TRBJ1-1, with D hard to call. Sequencing was carried out using blood. This TCR was recovered from a young woman with Graves' hyperthyroidism. CDR3 bases: TGTGCCAGCTCACCATTCCAGGCAGCTTACTATGAAGCTTTCTTT. This translates into CASSPFQAAYYEAFF.